The 16 T cell receptor beta chains below were found in one sample sequenced in a study of blood T cell repertoires in COVID-19. TCRdb keeps only in-frame clones here, not all; method: immunoSEQ multiplex PCR. The data contain about 210,000 clones, 81% of them singletons. The material sequenced was PBMCs or T cells enriched from blood (not recorded which). The receptor set was obtained from a woman between 45 and 65 years old with acute COVID-19.

The chain uses TRBV3-1 (or the pseudogene TRBV3-2) and TRBJ2-5; the D gene is possibly TRBD2 (7 bases). Germline CDR1 and CDR2: LGHDT and YNNKEL (reference sequence). V was clipped by 2 bases and J by 10 bases, with 17 bases between them. The CDR3 runs 14 residues. CDR3 in amino acids: CASSQPGGRGSQYF. Written as DNA, the CDR3 is TGTGCCAGCAGCCAACCCGGGGGGCGGGGGAGCCAGTACTTC.

This clone was observed a few times. V usage is TRBV4-2 and J usage is TRBJ1-3, with a tentative D call TRBD1 (5 bases). Trimming took 3 bases from V and 3 from J, leaving 15 bases between them. The germline V gene has CDR1 LGHNA and CDR2 YNFKEQ. The CDR3 is 16 amino acids. The CDR3 sequence is CASSQGGWGNGNTIYF. The CDR3 bases are TGTGCCAGCAGCCAGGGGGGATGGGGAAATGGAAACACCATATATTTT.

The chain has TRBV18 and TRBJ2-7, with TRBD1 identical over 8 bases. Trimming removed 3 bases from V and 0 bases from J; junction bases left unmatched: 7. There are 16 residues in the CDR3. Germline CDR1 reads KGHSH; CDR2 reads LQKENI. CDR3 sequence (DNA): TGTGCCAGCTCACCCCCGGGACAGGTTAGCTCCTACGAGCAGTACTTC. Amino acids: CASSPPGQVSSYEQYF. Using reference TRBV18 and TRBJ2-7 for the parts outside the CDR3, the full variable domain is NAGVMQNPRHLVRRRGQEARLRCSPMKGHSHVYWYRQLPEEGLKFMVYLQKENIIDESGMPKERFSAEFPKEGPSILRIQQVVRGDSAAYFCASSPPGQVSSYEQYFGPGTRLTVT.

The J gene is TRBJ2-2, the V gene TRBV27, with no clear D. The CDR3 consists of 16 residues. Germline-derived CDR1 and CDR2 are MNHEY and SMNVEV (reference sequence). Trimming removed 0 bases from V and 0 bases from J, with 8 bases in between. CDR3 bases: TGTGCCAGCAGTTTATCGTTCCGGGCGAACACCGGGGAGCTGTTTTTT. Translated: CASSLSFRANTGELFF.

The V gene is TRBV28, the J gene TRBJ2-5; 14 bases line up with TRBD2. This CDR3 contains 15 residues. V trimming: 3 bases; J trimming: 6 bases; junction bases outside the gene matches: 3. Germline V gives CDR1 MDHEN, CDR2 SYDVKM. The CDR3 sequence is CASSLTSGGAQTQYF. DNA of the CDR3: TGTGCCAGCAGTTTGACTAGCGGGGGGGCCCAGACCCAGTACTTC.

V and J are TRBV6-4 and TRBJ1-2; D is unclear. From germline, CDR1 is MRHNA and CDR2 SNTAGT. V was shortened by 0 bases and J by 1 base, with 18 bases between the two germline ends. This CDR3 comprises 18 residues. The CDR3 coding sequence is TGTGCCAGCAGTGACTCGATCCCAGTCGCCCTCCTTAACTATGGCTACACCTTC. This sequence encodes CASSDSIPVALLNYGYTF.

The rearrangement uses TRBV5-1 and TRBJ1-4, with 8 nucleotides matching TRBD1. The junction had 3 bases not matched to a gene; V was cut back by 0 bases and J by 5 bases. CDR1 is SGHRS and CDR2 is YFSETQ in the germline V gene. The CDR3 runs to 15 residues. CDR3 residues: CASSLGQGPNEKLFF. For the CDR3, the DNA is TGCGCCAGCAGCTTGGGACAGGGGCCGAATGAAAAACTGTTTTTT.

This chain joins TRBV7-2 and TRBJ2-3, with D possibly matching TRBD2 (7 bases). V lost 8 bases and J lost 2, with 14 bases in between. The length of the CDR3 is 14 residues. The germline CDR1 and CDR2 sequences are SGHTA and FQGNSA. This CDR3 is CASLTGGPTDTQYF. The CDR3 nucleotides read TGTGCCAGCTTGACGGGGGGCCCCACAGATACGCAGTATTTT.

This chain uses TRBV6-8 with TRBJ1-6; 7 nucleotides agree with TRBD1. Trimming removed 11 bases from V and 7 bases from J; junction bases left unmatched: 14. The CDR3 sequence is 15 residues long. CDR1 MNHGY and CDR2 SAAAGT come from the germline V gene. For the CDR3, the DNA is TGTGCCCGCAAACGAGGGACAGATGGGAATTCACCCCTCCACTTT. This translates into CARKRGTDGNSPLHF.

This clone has only a few counts. The chain carries TRBV28 and TRBJ1-5, with 7 bases matching TRBD1. This CDR3 is 14 amino acids long. After removal of 4 bases from V and 6 bases from J, the junction contained 6 bases not matched to a gene. The V gene's germline CDR1 is MDHEN and CDR2 SYDVKM. CDR3 protein: CASSSTGAPQPQHF. The CDR3 DNA is TGTGCCAGCAGTTCCACAGGGGCCCCTCAGCCCCAGCATTTT.

This chain links TRBV5-1 with TRBJ2-4; 9 bases align to TRBD1. This CDR3 region has 15 residues. V was pared by 1 base and J by 9 bases, with 8 bases of the junction left unmatched. Germline V gene data show CDR1 as SGHRS and CDR2 as YFSETQ. The CDR3 coding sequence is TGCGCCAGCAGCTTGACCCTCGGACAGGGGAGCATTCAGTACTTC. The encoded protein is CASSLTLGQGSIQYF.

The gene calls are TRBV5-5 and TRBJ2-3; 11 bases fit TRBD2. Losses at the gene ends were 4 bases for V and 1 base for J; bases not matched to a gene: 2. Germline V gives CDR1 SGHKS, CDR2 YYEKEE (reference sequence). The CDR3 sequence is 15 residues long. Written as DNA, the CDR3 is TGTGCCAGCAGCAAACTAGCGGGGGGCACAGATACGCAGTATTTT. Encoded protein: CASSKLAGGTDTQYF.

The chain uses TRBV4-3 and TRBJ1-1; D gene ambiguous. Germline values: CDR1 LGHNA, CDR2 YSLEER. Trimming removed 2 bases at V and 1 base at J, with 11 bases between. The CDR3 loop spans 15 amino acids. The CDR3 coding sequence is TGCGCCAGCAGCCAAACCTACAGTAAGAACACTGAAGCTTTCTTT. Its translation: CASSQTYSKNTEAFF.

The chain recombines TRBV6-2 or TRBV6-3 with TRBJ1-2; D uncertain. The CDR3 is 12 amino acids. CDR1 and CDR2 (germline): MNHEY, SVGEGT. V lost 2 bases and J lost 7, with 8 bases in between. This chain's CDR3 is CASSYVRSGYTF. The DNA for the CDR3 is TGTGCCAGCAGTTACGTCCGTTCTGGCTACACCTTC.

To note about this clone: Without the conserved terminal phenylalanine or tryptophan, this CDR3 likely stems from a read error. No DNA is shown, since the ends of the CDR3 on it are uncertain; the CDR3 is the one TCRdb lists. V and J are TRBV21-1 and TRBJ1-6; the D call of TRBD1 is as the table states it, not checked on the DNA. TRBV21-1 is labeled a pseudogene. Including both end residues, the CDR3 is 9 amino acids long. CDR3 residues: CASSKVVGQ.

The chain links TRBV28 to TRBJ1-1; 11 nucleotides line up with TRBD1. V gave up 1 base and J gave up 4 bases; unmatched junction bases: 14. Per the germline V gene, CDR1 is MDHEN and CDR2 is SYDVKM. This CDR3 region has 19 residues. This CDR3 reads CASSLFWTGGARKGTEAFF. CDR3 DNA sequence: TGTGCCAGCAGTTTATTCTGGACAGGGGGCGCGAGGAAGGGCACTGAAGCTTTCTTT.